The T cell receptor beta chain under discussion was sequenced for a study of blood T cell repertoires in COVID-19 (dated by TCRdb to about 2020). General notes on the study: Collaborator samples came from the United States, Italy and Spain and covered acute and convalescent phases of COVID-19. The prospective study material was composed of cDNA or gDNA derived from T cells, B-cell-depleted T cells, or PBMCs. Deeply sampled blood TCRbeta repertoires from subjects exposed to, actively infected with, or recovered from COVID-19 were included in the dataset. The repertoires were made available in a free public database intended to serve as a resource for research on the immune response to SARS-CoV-2. The samples were drawn from two sources: the first 160 participants of the ongoing ImmuneRACE study, and 1,000 to 1,500 subjects contributed by 6 global collaborators. Nearly every sample came with metadata listing a de-identified subject ID, COVID-19 status, age in years and sex. Where available, HLA class I and class II types were obtained from metadata supplied by the sample provider rather than from assay-based typing. General findings and caveats noted by the study authors: How much clinical and demographic metadata was included differed by source and by participant, and the metadata was provided uncurated.

As concerns this clone: The target of this receptor is not known. Per-nucleotide qualities are absent, and no much larger clonotype sits a single base away.

In the prospective study, participants were roughly 18 to 100 years old, resided in about 25 geographic areas of the United States, and were enrolled through a virtual design. Cohort assignment in the prospective study relied on participant-reported clinical history from a screening survey and a study questionnaire. For ImmuneRACE Cohort 3, a participant was defined as recovered based on two consecutive negative NP/OP PCR tests, clearance by a healthcare professional, or resolution of symptoms. In the prospective study, mobile phlebotomists collected whole blood, serum and a nasopharyngeal or oropharyngeal swab from each participant. Prospective study participants could optionally give additional blood draws and questionnaires over an approximately two-month period. Before DNA extraction, blood samples from the prospective study were shipped at room temperature or frozen. The immunoSEQ Assay, a bias-controlled multiplex PCR, was used to amplify TCRbeta CDR3 regions from genomic DNA. Per the original workflow: The number of nucleated cells in each sample was estimated from the amplification of reference gene primers within the assay. To quantify the absolute abundance of each unique TCRbeta CDR3 rearrangement, sequence reads were collapsed and filtered. For each sample, productive Simpson clonality was calculated as the square root of Simpson's diversity index across productive rearrangements. TCRdb's version of the immuneACCESS table is confined to in-frame rearrangements and falls short of the full clone set. An unresolved V gene accounts for under half of the shortfall where checked; the remainder is of unknown origin. The DNA was the basis for D and trimming; V, J and clone size are from that table. The sample has more than 400,000 clones on record, around 90% of them singletons. 0.6% of the sample comes from the top ten.

V is reduced by 3 bases and J by 3 bases, leaving a spacing of 9 bases between them. The CDR3 numbers 14 residues from cysteine through phenylalanine. The kept DNA is CDR3 alone, 42 bases in frame from the first base. Per the germline V gene (reference sequence), LNHDA is the CDR1 and SQIVND is the CDR2. The chain is made from TRBV19 and TRBJ1-5; TRBD1 is possibly the D segment (5 matching bases). The sequenced material came from PBMCs or T cells enriched from blood (not recorded which). The receptor was isolated from a man younger than 35 who had recovered from COVID-19. The sequenced DNA: TGTGCCAGTAGTATCCTGGACATCAATCAGCCCCAGCATTTT. This is translated as CASSILDINQPQHF.